This TCR beta chain comes out of a study of T-cell reconstitution after alpha-beta-depleted transplantation in children. Overall study findings and caveats: Elevated TCRbeta diversity at day 60 was traced, in some patients, to surviving recipient T cells and thymic progenitors.

The sample holds a few counts of this clonotype. Antigen unknown. It was with unique molecular identifiers that the TCRbeta library was prepared. TCRdb independently ran MiXCR on the PCR reads; one entry per CDR3 protein. This table holds about a million distinct CDR3 sequences, around 30% found once. The length of the CDR3 is 16 residues. Germline CDR1 and CDR2: KGHSH and LQKENI. The V end was cut by 3 bases, the J end by 0 bases, with 14 bases between. The gene calls are TRBV18 and TRBJ2-5; D may match TRBD1 or TRBD2 (5 bases each). Sequencing used PBMCs, mostly from graft donor cells, obtained 360 days after TCRalphabeta/CD19-depleted stem cell transplant. The TCR sequence derives from a boy younger than two who had a stem cell transplant for SCID, so the T cells may come from the graft donor. CDR3 nucleotide sequence: TGTGCCAGCTCACCGTGCCGGGGCATATACCAAGAGACCCAGTACTTC. It codes for CASSPCRGIYQETQYF. Filled out from reference TRBV18 and TRBJ2-5, the complete variable domain reads NAGVMQNPRHLVRRRGQEARLRCSPMKGHSHVYWYRQLPEEGLKFMVYLQKENIIDESGMPKERFSAEFPKEGPSILRIQQVVRGDSAAYFCASSPCRGIYQETQYFGPGTRLLVL.